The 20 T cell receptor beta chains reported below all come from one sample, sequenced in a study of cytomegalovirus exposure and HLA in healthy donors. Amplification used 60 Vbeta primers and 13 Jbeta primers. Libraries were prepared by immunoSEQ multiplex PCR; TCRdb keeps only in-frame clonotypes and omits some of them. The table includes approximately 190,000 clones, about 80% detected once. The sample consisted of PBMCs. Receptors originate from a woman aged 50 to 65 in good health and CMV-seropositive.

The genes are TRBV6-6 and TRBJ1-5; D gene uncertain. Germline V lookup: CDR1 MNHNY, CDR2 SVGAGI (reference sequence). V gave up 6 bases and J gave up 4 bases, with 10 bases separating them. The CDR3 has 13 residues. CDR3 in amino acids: CASRYAENQPQHF. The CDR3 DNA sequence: TGTGCCAGCAGATACGCGGAGAATCAGCCCCAGCATTTT.

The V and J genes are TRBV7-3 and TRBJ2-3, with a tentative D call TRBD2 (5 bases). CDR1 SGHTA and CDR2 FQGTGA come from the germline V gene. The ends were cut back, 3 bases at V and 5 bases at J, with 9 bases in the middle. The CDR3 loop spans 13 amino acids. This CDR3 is CASSLILEDTQYF. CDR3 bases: TGTGCCAGCAGCTTGATACTAGAAGATACGCAGTATTTT.

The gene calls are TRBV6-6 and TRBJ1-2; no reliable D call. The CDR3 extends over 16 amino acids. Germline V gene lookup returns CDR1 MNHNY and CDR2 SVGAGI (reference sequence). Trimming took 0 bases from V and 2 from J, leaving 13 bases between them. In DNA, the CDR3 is TGTGCCAGCAGTTACTCGAAATCGGAGGGAAACTATGGCTACACCTTC. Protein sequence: CASSYSKSEGNYGYTF.

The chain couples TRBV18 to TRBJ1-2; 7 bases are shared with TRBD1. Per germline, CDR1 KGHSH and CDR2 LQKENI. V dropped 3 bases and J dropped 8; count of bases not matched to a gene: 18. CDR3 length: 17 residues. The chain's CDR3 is CASSPQDSLTGTKGYTF. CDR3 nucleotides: TGTGCCAGCTCACCTCAAGACAGTTTGACAGGGACGAAAGGCTACACCTTC.

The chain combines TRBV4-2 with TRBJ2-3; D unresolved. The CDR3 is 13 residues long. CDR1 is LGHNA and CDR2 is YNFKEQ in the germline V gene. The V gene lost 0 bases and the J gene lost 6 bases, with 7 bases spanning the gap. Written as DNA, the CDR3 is TGTGCCAGCAGCCAAGAATACGGGGATACGCAGTATTTT. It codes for CASSQEYGDTQYF.

The CDR3 region is CASRLTPGGPSEQYF. The CDR3 DNA is TGTGCCAGCAGATTAACCCCGGGGGGGCCCAGCGAGCAGTACTTC. This sequence joins TRBV5-4 and TRBJ2-7; 8 nucleotides line up with TRBD2. Germline loops: CDR1 SGHNT, CDR2 YYREEE (reference sequence). V shed 5 bases and J 6 bases; nucleotides not matched to a gene: 13. The CDR3 is 15 amino acids.

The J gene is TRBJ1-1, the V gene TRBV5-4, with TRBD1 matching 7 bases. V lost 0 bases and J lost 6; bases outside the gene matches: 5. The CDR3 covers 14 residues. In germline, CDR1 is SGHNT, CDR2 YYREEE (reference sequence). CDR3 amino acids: CASSLEGARAEAFF. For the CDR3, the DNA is TGTGCCAGCAGCTTGGAGGGGGCACGGGCTGAAGCTTTCTTT.

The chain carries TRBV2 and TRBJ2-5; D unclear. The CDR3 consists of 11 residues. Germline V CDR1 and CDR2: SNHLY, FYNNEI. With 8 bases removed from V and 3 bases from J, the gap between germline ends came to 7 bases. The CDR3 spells CASRTKETQYF. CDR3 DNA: TGTGCCAGCCGCACTAAAGAGACCCAGTACTTC.

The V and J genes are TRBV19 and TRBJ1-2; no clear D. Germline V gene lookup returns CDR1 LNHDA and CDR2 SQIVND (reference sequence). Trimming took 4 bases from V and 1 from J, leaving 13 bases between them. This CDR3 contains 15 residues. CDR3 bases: TGTGCCAGTAGTAGGCGGGTTCCCATTAACTATGGCTACACCTTC. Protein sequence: CASSRRVPINYGYTF.

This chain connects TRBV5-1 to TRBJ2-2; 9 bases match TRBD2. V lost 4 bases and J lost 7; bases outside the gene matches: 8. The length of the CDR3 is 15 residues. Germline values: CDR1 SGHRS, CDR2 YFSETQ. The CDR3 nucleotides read TGCGCCAGCAGCCCTCAGCGGGGGGTTGGCGGGGAGCTGTTTTTT. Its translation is CASSPQRGVGGELFF.

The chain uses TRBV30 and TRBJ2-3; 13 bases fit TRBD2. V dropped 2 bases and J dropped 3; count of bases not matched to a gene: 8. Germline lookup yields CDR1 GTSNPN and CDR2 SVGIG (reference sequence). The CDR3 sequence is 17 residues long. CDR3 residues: CAWSRRLAGGVTDTQYF. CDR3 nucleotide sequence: TGTGCCTGGAGTCGAAGACTAGCGGGGGGAGTAACAGATACGCAGTATTTT. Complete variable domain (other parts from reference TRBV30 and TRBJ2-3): SQTIHQWPATLVQPVGSPLSLECTVEGTSNPNLYWYRQAAGRGLQLLFYSVGIGQISSEVPQNLSASRPQDRQFILSSKKLLLSDSGFYLCAWSRRLAGGVTDTQYFGPGTRLTVL.

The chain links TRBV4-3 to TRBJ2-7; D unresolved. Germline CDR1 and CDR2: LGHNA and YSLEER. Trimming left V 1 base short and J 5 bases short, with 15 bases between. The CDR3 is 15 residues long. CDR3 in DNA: TGCGCCAGCAGCCAAGCGGGTTTTCATCTCGACGAGCAGTACTTC. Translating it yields CASSQAGFHLDEQYF.

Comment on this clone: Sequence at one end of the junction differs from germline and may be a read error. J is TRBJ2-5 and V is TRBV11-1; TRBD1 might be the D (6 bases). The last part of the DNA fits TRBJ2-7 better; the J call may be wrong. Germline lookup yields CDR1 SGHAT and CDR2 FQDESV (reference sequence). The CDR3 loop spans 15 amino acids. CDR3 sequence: CANSRGGSVAYEQYF. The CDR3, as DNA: TGTGCCAACAGCCGAGGGGGTTCAGTAGCCTACGAGCAGTACTTC.

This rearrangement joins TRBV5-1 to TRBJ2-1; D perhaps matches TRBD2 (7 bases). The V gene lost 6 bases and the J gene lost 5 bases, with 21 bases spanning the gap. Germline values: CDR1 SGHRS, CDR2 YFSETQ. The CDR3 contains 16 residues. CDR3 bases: TGCGCCAGCACCGCGGAGGGGGGGGGAAGCAACAATGAGCAGTTCTTC. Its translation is CASTAEGGGSNNEQFF.

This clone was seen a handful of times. As DNA, the CDR3 is TGCGCCAGCAGATACTCAGGCTCGGATGAGCAGTTCTTC. Its translation: CASRYSGSDEQFF. The rearrangement links TRBV10-2 to TRBJ2-1; D is ambiguous. Looked up from germline, CDR1 is WSHSY and CDR2 is SAAADI. Trimming stripped 6 bases from V and 8 bases from J, with 14 bases between. This CDR3 has 13 residues.

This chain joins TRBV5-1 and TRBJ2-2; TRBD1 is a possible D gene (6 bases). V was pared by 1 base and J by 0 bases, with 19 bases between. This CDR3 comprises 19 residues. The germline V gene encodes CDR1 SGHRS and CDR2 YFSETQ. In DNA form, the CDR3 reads TGCGCCAGCAGCTTGATTAGCCCCAGAGGGGGAACGAACACCGGGGAGCTGTTTTTT. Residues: CASSLISPRGGTNTGELFF.

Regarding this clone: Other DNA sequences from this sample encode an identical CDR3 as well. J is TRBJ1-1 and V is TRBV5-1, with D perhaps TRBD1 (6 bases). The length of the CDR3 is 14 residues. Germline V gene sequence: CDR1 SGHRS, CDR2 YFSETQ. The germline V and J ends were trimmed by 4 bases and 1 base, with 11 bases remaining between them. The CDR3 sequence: CASSPQGGNTEAFF. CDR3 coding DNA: TGCGCCAGCAGCCCACAAGGGGGGAACACTGAAGCTTTCTTT.

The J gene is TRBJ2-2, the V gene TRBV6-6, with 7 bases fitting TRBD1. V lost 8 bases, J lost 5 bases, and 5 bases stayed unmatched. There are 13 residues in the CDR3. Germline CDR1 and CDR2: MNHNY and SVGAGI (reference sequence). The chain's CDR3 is CASPDRATGELFF. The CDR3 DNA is TGTGCCAGCCCAGACAGGGCAACCGGGGAGCTGTTTTTT.

CDR3 sequence: CASSPDGSYNEQFF. The CDR3 DNA reads as TGTGCCAGCAGCCCTGACGGGTCCTACAATGAGCAGTTCTTC. This chain uses TRBV7-3 with TRBJ2-1; D is undetermined. The length of the CDR3 is 14 residues. The V gene's germline CDR1 is SGHTA and CDR2 FQGTGA. V lost 5 bases and J 1 base, leaving 9 bases between the germline ends.

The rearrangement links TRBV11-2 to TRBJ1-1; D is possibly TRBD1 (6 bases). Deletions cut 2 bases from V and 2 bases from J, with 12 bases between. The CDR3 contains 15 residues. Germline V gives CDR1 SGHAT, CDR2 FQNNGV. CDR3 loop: CASSLRAGANTEAFF. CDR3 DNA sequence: TGTGCCAGCAGCTTAAGGGCAGGGGCTAACACTGAAGCTTTCTTT.